The rows below give T cell receptor beta chains drawn from one sample of a study of cytomegalovirus exposure and HLA in healthy donors. This table comes from immunoSEQ multiplex PCR, and its TCRdb copy is limited to in-frame clones, with some not included. Among fewer than 200,000 clones listed, more than 70% were seen once. The sample consisted of PBMCs. Receptors were obtained from a man aged 30 to 45 in good health and CMV-seronegative. CDR3s include the opening cysteine and the closing phenylalanine or tryptophan. D genes are given only for firm matches. Rows may omit the clone size; those that give it use once, few, many or a size class.

d_gene: TRBD1
j_gene: TRBJ1-1
abundance: -
v_gene: TRBV19
CDR3nt: TGTGCCAGTAGTATTAGGACAGGGGGAAACACTGAAGCTTTCTTT
CDR3aa: CASSIRTGGNTEAFF

d_gene: -
j_gene: TRBJ2-5
abundance: -
v_gene: TRBV6-6
CDR3nt: TGTGCCAGCAGTTACGATGTGGGGCCGGAGACCCAGTACTTC
CDR3aa: CASSYDVGPETQYF

d_gene: -
j_gene: TRBJ1-2
abundance: -
v_gene: TRBV7-6
CDR3nt: TGTGCCAGCAGCTTAGGGACGACAGGAATCTATGGCTACACCTTC
CDR3aa: CASSLGTTGIYGYTF

d_gene: TRBD2
j_gene: TRBJ2-2
abundance: -
v_gene: TRBV4-2
CDR3nt: TGTGCCAGCAAGCTAGCGGAGTCGAACACCGGGGAGCTGTTTTTT
CDR3aa: CASKLAESNTGELFF

d_gene: -
j_gene: TRBJ2-3
abundance: few
v_gene: TRBV29-1
CDR3nt: TGCAGCGTTGATATAGGCACAGATACGCAGTATTTT
CDR3aa: CSVDIGTDTQYF

d_gene: -
j_gene: TRBJ2-7
abundance: -
v_gene: TRBV5-1
CDR3nt: TGCGCCAGCTCGACAGACTCCTACGAGCAGTACTTC
CDR3aa: CASSTDSYEQYF

d_gene: -
j_gene: TRBJ1-4
abundance: once
v_gene: TRBV5-4
CDR3nt: TGTGCCAGCAGCTTGCAGGAGCGGCGAAATGAAAAACTGTTTTTT
CDR3aa: CASSLQERRNEKLFF

d_gene: TRBD1
j_gene: TRBJ1-3
abundance: -
v_gene: TRBV7-9
CDR3nt: TGTGCCAGCAGCCGGACAGGGGGTGCTGGAAACACCATATATTTT
CDR3aa: CASSRTGGAGNTIYF

d_gene: -
j_gene: TRBJ1-1
abundance: -
v_gene: TRBV5-1
CDR3nt: TGCGCCAGCAGCTTAGATGGGCTTGAAGCTTTCTTT
CDR3aa: CASSLDGLEAFF

d_gene: -
j_gene: TRBJ2-2
abundance: -
v_gene: TRBV5-1
CDR3nt: TGCGCCAGCAGCCCGAACACCCCCGGGGAGCTGTTTTTT
CDR3aa: CASSPNTPGELFF

d_gene: TRBD2
j_gene: TRBJ2-7
abundance: -
v_gene: TRBV6-1
CDR3nt: TGTGCCAGCAGTGAAGTCGGGGGGAGCTACGAGCAGTACTTC
CDR3aa: CASSEVGGSYEQYF

d_gene: TRBD2
j_gene: TRBJ2-3
abundance: -
v_gene: TRBV6-6
CDR3nt: TGTGCCAGCAGTTATTCGCCTAGCGGGAGCACAGATACGCAGTATTTT
CDR3aa: CASSYSPSGSTDTQYF

d_gene: TRBD1
j_gene: TRBJ1-3
abundance: -
v_gene: TRBV10-3
CDR3nt: TGTGCCATCAGTGAGTCCTTCCGGGACAGTGGAAACACCATATATTTT
CDR3aa: CAISESFRDSGNTIYF

d_gene: -
j_gene: TRBJ2-7
abundance: -
v_gene: TRBV19
CDR3nt: TGTGCCAGTAGTATCTACGGCGGAGCCTACGAGCAGTACTTC
CDR3aa: CASSIYGGAYEQYF

d_gene: -
j_gene: TRBJ1-1
abundance: -
v_gene: TRBV6-5
CDR3nt: TGTGCCAGCAGTTACGTCGGCAGGGTTGTCACTGAAGCTTTCTTT
CDR3aa: CASSYVGRVVTEAFF

d_gene: -
j_gene: TRBJ1-1
abundance: -
v_gene: TRBV30
CDR3nt: TGTGCCTGGAGTGTATACCGTGAGCTGAACACTGAAGCTTTCTTT
CDR3aa: CAWSVYRELNTEAFF

d_gene: TRBD2
j_gene: TRBJ2-5
abundance: -
v_gene: TRBV30
CDR3nt: TGTGCCTCGCGGACTAGCGGGAAAGAGACCCAGTACTTC
CDR3aa: CASRTSGKETQYF

d_gene: -
j_gene: TRBJ1-2
abundance: -
v_gene: TRBV6-5
CDR3nt: TGTGCCAGCAGCTGGTCGCGGGGGGCCACCTATGGCTACACCTTC
CDR3aa: CASSWSRGATYGYTF

d_gene: TRBD2
j_gene: TRBJ2-1
abundance: -
v_gene: TRBV7-9
CDR3nt: TGTGCCAGCAGCGAGGACCGACCGACTAGCTTCTATGTAAATGAGCAGTTCTTC
CDR3aa: CASSEDRPTSFYVNEQFF

d_gene: TRBD1
j_gene: TRBJ1-6
abundance: few
v_gene: TRBV6-1
CDR3nt: TGTGCCAGCAGGGGGGACAGCAACTATAATTCACCCCTCCACTTT
CDR3aa: CASRGDSNYNSPLHF

d_gene: -
j_gene: TRBJ2-3
abundance: -
v_gene: TRBV28
CDR3nt: TGTGCCAGCAGTTTCGGTCGGGTTTTGATGGATACGCAGTATTTT
CDR3aa: CASSFGRVLMDTQYF

d_gene: -
j_gene: TRBJ2-7
abundance: -
v_gene: TRBV7-8
CDR3nt: TGTGCCAGCAGCTCCCCGACTAGGGGAACCTACGAGCAGTACTTC
CDR3aa: CASSSPTRGTYEQYF

d_gene: TRBD2
j_gene: TRBJ2-7
abundance: -
v_gene: TRBV9
CDR3nt: TGTGCCAGCAGCTCCCTTGGACTAGCGGGGGACGAGCAGTACTTC
CDR3aa: CASSSLGLAGDEQYF

d_gene: -
j_gene: TRBJ1-1
abundance: -
v_gene: TRBV10-3
CDR3nt: TGTGCCATCAGTGACAGGGGTGCGGGCACTGAAGCTTTCTTT
CDR3aa: CAISDRGAGTEAFF

d_gene: -
j_gene: TRBJ1-6
abundance: -
v_gene: TRBV2
CDR3nt: TGTGCCAGCGGCACAGACTATAATTCACCCCTCCACTTT
CDR3aa: CASGTDYNSPLHF

d_gene: TRBD2
j_gene: TRBJ2-1
abundance: -
v_gene: TRBV27
CDR3nt: TGTGCCAGCAGCTCGACTAGCGGGGGCTACAATGAGCAGTTCTTC
CDR3aa: CASSSTSGGYNEQFF

d_gene: -
j_gene: TRBJ1-2
abundance: -
v_gene: TRBV6-5
CDR3nt: TGTGCCAGCAGAGAATTGCGGGGCCATCTGGGCTACACCTTC
CDR3aa: CASRELRGHLGYTF

d_gene: -
j_gene: TRBJ2-1
abundance: once
v_gene: TRBV5-1
CDR3nt: TGCGCCAGCAGCTTGGGGTTAGATCCAGGTGAGCAGTTCTTC
CDR3aa: CASSLGLDPGEQFF

d_gene: -
j_gene: TRBJ1-1
abundance: -
v_gene: TRBV11-3
CDR3nt: TGTGCCAGCAGCTTAGGCGACAGGCTTTCCATGAACACTGAAGCTTTCTTT
CDR3aa: CASSLGDRLSMNTEAFF

d_gene: -
j_gene: TRBJ2-5
abundance: few
v_gene: TRBV5-4
CDR3nt: TGTGCCAGCAGCTTGGCCGGGCAGGGCCAAGAGACCCAGTACTTC
CDR3aa: CASSLAGQGQETQYF

d_gene: -
j_gene: TRBJ2-6
abundance: -
v_gene: TRBV7-2
CDR3nt: TGTGCCAGCAGCGCATACTCCTCCGGGGCCAACGTCCTGACTTTC
CDR3aa: CASSAYSSGANVLTF

d_gene: -
j_gene: TRBJ2-1
abundance: -
v_gene: TRBV29-1
CDR3nt: TGCAGCGTTTTAGGAGGGAGGCGACAAGGGCAGTTCTTC
CDR3aa: CSVLGGRRQGQFF

d_gene: -
j_gene: TRBJ2-2
abundance: -
v_gene: TRBV5-1
CDR3nt: TGCGCCAGCAGCTTAACGCCAGGCGCGAACACCGGGGAGCTGTTTTTT
CDR3aa: CASSLTPGANTGELFF

d_gene: TRBD1
j_gene: TRBJ1-2
abundance: -
v_gene: TRBV5-4
CDR3nt: TGTGCCAGCAGCATGGGACAGGGGGACTATGGCTACACCTTC
CDR3aa: CASSMGQGDYGYTF

d_gene: -
j_gene: TRBJ2-7
abundance: once
v_gene: TRBV27
CDR3nt: TGTGCCAGCAGTTTAATCGGGACGGGGGAATACGAGCAGTACTTC
CDR3aa: CASSLIGTGEYEQYF

d_gene: TRBD1
j_gene: TRBJ2-3
abundance: -
v_gene: TRBV7-2
CDR3nt: TGTGCCAGCAGCCAGAGGACAGGGGCGGCAGATACGCAGTATTTT
CDR3aa: CASSQRTGAADTQYF

d_gene: TRBD1
j_gene: TRBJ1-6
abundance: -
v_gene: TRBV28
CDR3nt: TGTGCCAGCAGTTCGCGACAGGGAATGACTTCACCCCTCCACTTT
CDR3aa: CASSSRQGMTSPLHF

d_gene: TRBD1
j_gene: TRBJ2-7
abundance: -
v_gene: TRBV19
CDR3nt: TGTGCCAGTAGGCCGGGACAGGGTAACCACGAGCAGTACTTC
CDR3aa: CASRPGQGNHEQYF

d_gene: -
j_gene: TRBJ2-3
abundance: -
v_gene: TRBV5-4
CDR3nt: TGTGCCAGCAGCTCCTCGGGGGGCAGTGATACGCAGTATTTT
CDR3aa: CASSSSGGSDTQYF

d_gene: TRBD2
j_gene: TRBJ2-3
abundance: -
v_gene: TRBV6-1
CDR3nt: TGTGCCACCAAGGGACTAGCGATGGGAGATACGCAGTATTTT
CDR3aa: CATKGLAMGDTQYF

d_gene: -
j_gene: TRBJ1-2
abundance: -
v_gene: TRBV7-6
CDR3nt: TGTGCCAGCGCCACTAACCAGGGTTTTGGCTACACCTTC
CDR3aa: CASATNQGFGYTF

d_gene: -
j_gene: TRBJ2-2
abundance: -
v_gene: TRBV10-3
CDR3nt: TGTGCCATCAGTCGGGGATCCGGGGAGCTGTTTTTT
CDR3aa: CAISRGSGELFF

d_gene: TRBD2
j_gene: TRBJ2-1
abundance: few
v_gene: TRBV7-2
CDR3nt: TGTGCCAGCAGCTTAGGACTAGCGGGTTTTGAGCAGTTCTTC
CDR3aa: CASSLGLAGFEQFF

d_gene: -
j_gene: TRBJ2-1
abundance: -
v_gene: TRBV25-1
CDR3nt: TGTGCCAGTACCATTGGCCCCGAGCAGTTCTTC
CDR3aa: CASTIGPEQFF

d_gene: -
j_gene: TRBJ2-7
abundance: -
v_gene: TRBV6-5
CDR3nt: TGTGCCGGCATACACTACGAGCAGTACTTC
CDR3aa: CAGIHYEQYF

d_gene: -
j_gene: TRBJ2-7
abundance: -
v_gene: TRBV5-1
CDR3nt: TGCGCCAGCAGCTTGGGCGGAGTAGCGGTAAACTACGAGCAGTACTTC
CDR3aa: CASSLGGVAVNYEQYF

d_gene: TRBD1
j_gene: TRBJ2-1
abundance: -
v_gene: TRBV4-1
CDR3nt: TGCGCCAGCAGCCAAGTCTTGACAGGGGTGAATGAGCAGTTCTTC
CDR3aa: CASSQVLTGVNEQFF

d_gene: -
j_gene: TRBJ1-1
abundance: -
v_gene: TRBV18
CDR3nt: TGTGCCAGCTCAACCGTAGACAGGTTCGCTGAAGCTTTCTTT
CDR3aa: CASSTVDRFAEAFF

d_gene: -
j_gene: TRBJ1-6
abundance: once
v_gene: TRBV5-7
CDR3nt: TGTGCCAGCAGCTTGATGACAGTCCGGGAGGTTTCACCCCTCCACTTT
CDR3aa: CASSLMTVREVSPLHF

d_gene: TRBD1
j_gene: TRBJ1-1
abundance: -
v_gene: TRBV27
CDR3nt: TGTGCCAGCAGTCCGCGACAGGGTGGGGACACTGAAGCTTTCTTT
CDR3aa: CASSPRQGGDTEAFF

d_gene: -
j_gene: TRBJ2-5
abundance: -
v_gene: TRBV19
CDR3nt: TGTGCCAGTAGACAGGCTGGGGAGACCCAGTACTTC
CDR3aa: CASRQAGETQYF

d_gene: -
j_gene: TRBJ2-5
abundance: few
v_gene: TRBV10-3
CDR3nt: TGTGCCATCAGTGACGGTCAGGGGCAAGAGACCCAGTACTTC
CDR3aa: CAISDGQGQETQYF

d_gene: TRBD2
j_gene: TRBJ2-7
abundance: -
v_gene: TRBV4-2
CDR3nt: TGTGCCAGCAGCCACCCGTCACTAGCGGGGGGGCTCAACGAGCAGTACTTC
CDR3aa: CASSHPSLAGGLNEQYF

d_gene: -
j_gene: TRBJ2-1
abundance: few
v_gene: TRBV19
CDR3nt: TGTGCCAGTAGTGTTGGGACAGAGCAGTTCTTC
CDR3aa: CASSVGTEQFF

d_gene: TRBD1
j_gene: TRBJ2-7
abundance: -
v_gene: TRBV19
CDR3nt: TGTGCCAGTAGTCCCTCCGGACAGGGCTCCTACGAGCAGTACTTC
CDR3aa: CASSPSGQGSYEQYF

d_gene: -
j_gene: TRBJ2-2
abundance: -
v_gene: TRBV11-2
CDR3nt: TGTGCCAGCAGCTATCTGGGCTGGGTCACCGGGGAGCTGTTTTTT
CDR3aa: CASSYLGWVTGELFF

d_gene: -
j_gene: TRBJ2-3
abundance: -
v_gene: TRBV30
CDR3nt: TGTGCCTGGAGTTTCCCTGGGCCAGGCCCCCGGGGGGCGAGTCGAACAGATACGCAGTATTTT
CDR3aa: CAWSFPGPGPRGASRTDTQYF

d_gene: TRBD1
j_gene: TRBJ2-7
abundance: -
v_gene: TRBV5-1
CDR3nt: TGCGCCAGCAGCCAGGACAGGATCTCCTACGAGCAGTACTTC
CDR3aa: CASSQDRISYEQYF

d_gene: TRBD1
j_gene: TRBJ2-7
abundance: -
v_gene: TRBV27
CDR3nt: TGTGCCAGCAGTAAACCGGGACAGACCTACGAGCAGTACTTC
CDR3aa: CASSKPGQTYEQYF